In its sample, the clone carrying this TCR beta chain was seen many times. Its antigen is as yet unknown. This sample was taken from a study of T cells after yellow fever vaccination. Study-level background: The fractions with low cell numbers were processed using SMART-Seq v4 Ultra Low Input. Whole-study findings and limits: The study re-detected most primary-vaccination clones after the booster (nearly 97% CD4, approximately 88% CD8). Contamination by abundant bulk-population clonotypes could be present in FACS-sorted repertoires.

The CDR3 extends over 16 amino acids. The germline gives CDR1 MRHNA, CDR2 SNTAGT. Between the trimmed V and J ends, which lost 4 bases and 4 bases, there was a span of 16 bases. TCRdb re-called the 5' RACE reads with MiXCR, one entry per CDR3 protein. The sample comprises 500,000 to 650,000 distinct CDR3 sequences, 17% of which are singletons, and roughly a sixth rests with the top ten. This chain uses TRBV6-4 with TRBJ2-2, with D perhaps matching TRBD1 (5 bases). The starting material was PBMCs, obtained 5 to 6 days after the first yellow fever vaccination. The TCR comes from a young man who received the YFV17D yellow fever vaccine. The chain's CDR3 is CASSVSTQGGTGELFF. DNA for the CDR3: TGTGCCAGCAGTGTATCCACCCAGGGCGGCACCGGGGAGCTGTTTTTT.